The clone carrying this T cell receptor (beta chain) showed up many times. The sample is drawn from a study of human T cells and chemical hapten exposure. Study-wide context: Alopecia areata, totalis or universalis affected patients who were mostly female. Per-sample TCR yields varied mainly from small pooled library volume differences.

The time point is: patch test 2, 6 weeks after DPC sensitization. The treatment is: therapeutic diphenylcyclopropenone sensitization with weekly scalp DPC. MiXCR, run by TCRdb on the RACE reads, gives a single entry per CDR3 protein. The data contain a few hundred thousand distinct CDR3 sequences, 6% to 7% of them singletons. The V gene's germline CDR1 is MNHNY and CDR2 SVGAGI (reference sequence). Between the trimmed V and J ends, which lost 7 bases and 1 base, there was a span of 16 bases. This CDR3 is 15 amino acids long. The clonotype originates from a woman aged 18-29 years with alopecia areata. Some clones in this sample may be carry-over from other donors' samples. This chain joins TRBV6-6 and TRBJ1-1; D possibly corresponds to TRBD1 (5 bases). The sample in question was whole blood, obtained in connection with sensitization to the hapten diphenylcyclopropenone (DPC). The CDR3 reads CASTDLGAGNTEAFF. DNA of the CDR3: TGTGCCAGCACCGATCTAGGGGCAGGGAACACTGAAGCTTTCTTT.